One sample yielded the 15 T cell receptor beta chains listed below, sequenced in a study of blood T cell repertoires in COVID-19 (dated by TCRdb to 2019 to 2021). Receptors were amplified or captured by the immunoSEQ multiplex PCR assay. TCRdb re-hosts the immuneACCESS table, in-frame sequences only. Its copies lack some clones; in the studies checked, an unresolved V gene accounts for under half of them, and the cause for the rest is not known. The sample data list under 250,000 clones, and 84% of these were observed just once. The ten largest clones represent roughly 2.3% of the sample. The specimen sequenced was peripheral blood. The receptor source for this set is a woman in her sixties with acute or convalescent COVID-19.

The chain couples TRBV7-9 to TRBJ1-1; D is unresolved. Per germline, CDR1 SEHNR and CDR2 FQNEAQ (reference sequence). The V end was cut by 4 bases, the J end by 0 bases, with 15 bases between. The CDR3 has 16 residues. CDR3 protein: CASSSIPGLMNTEAFF. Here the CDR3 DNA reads TGTGCCAGCAGCTCGATACCTGGACTGATGAACACTGAAGCTTTCTTT.

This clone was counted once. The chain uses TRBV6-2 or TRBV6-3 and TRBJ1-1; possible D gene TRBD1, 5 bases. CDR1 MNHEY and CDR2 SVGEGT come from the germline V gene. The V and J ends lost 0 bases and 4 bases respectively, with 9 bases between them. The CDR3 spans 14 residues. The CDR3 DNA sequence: TGTGCCAGCAGTTACTCGACCAGGGCCACTGAAGCTTTCTTT. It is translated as CASSYSTRATEAFF.

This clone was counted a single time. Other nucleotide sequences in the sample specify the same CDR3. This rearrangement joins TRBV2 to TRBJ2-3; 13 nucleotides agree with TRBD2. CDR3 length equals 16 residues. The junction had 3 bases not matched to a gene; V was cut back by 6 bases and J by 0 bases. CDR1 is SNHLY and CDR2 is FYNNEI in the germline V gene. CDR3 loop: CASRRLAGGSTDTQYF. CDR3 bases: TGTGCCAGCAGGAGACTAGCGGGGGGAAGCACAGATACGCAGTATTTT.

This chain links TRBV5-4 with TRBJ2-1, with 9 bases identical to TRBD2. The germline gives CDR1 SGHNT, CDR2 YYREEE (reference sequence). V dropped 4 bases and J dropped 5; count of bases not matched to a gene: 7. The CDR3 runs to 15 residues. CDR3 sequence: CASSPGLARDNEQFF. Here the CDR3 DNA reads TGTGCCAGCAGCCCCGGACTAGCGAGAGACAATGAGCAGTTCTTC.

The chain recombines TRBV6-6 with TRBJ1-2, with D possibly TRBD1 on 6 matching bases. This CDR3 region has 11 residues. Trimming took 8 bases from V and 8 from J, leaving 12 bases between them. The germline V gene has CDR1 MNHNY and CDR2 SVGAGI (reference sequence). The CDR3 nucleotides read TGTGCCAGCGACCAGGGGCGAGGCTACACCTTC. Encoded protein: CASDQGRGYTF.

The CDR3 DNA reads as TGCGCCAGCAGCCCCCTTAGTGGGAGCGCAGGTAATACGCAGTATTTT. Amino acid sequence: CASSPLSGSAGNTQYF. V usage is TRBV5-1 and J usage is TRBJ2-3; D possibly corresponds to TRBD2 (5 bases). Germline V gene lookup returns CDR1 SGHRS and CDR2 YFSETQ. V dropped 4 bases and J dropped 7 bases, with 22 bases sitting between them. The CDR3 loop spans 16 amino acids.

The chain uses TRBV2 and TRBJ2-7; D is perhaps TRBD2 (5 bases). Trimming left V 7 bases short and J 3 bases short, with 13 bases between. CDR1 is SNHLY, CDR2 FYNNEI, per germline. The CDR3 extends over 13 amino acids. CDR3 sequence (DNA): TGTGCCAGCAAGTTCGGGGTTTTCTACGAGCAGTACTTC. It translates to CASKFGVFYEQYF.

The CDR3 region has the DNA TGTGCCAGCAGGGATACAGGGGGCGCGCATGGCTACACCTTC. Its protein product is CASRDTGGAHGYTF. This chain joins TRBV7-2 and TRBJ1-2; 9 positions agree with TRBD1. V gave up 6 bases and J gave up 6 bases; unmatched junction bases: 8. Germline V gives CDR1 SGHTA, CDR2 FQGNSA. There are 14 residues in the CDR3.

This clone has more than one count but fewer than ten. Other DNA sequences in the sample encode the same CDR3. For the CDR3, the DNA is TGCGCCAGCAGCTTGGCCGGGGATGGCTACACCTTC. Its protein product is CASSLAGDGYTF. The chain is built from TRBV5-1 and TRBJ1-2; D uncertain. The CDR3 sequence is 12 residues long. Per the germline V gene, CDR1 is SGHRS and CDR2 is YFSETQ. V lost 0 bases to trimming and J lost 6 bases, with 6 bases between them.

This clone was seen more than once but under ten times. CDR3 nucleotide sequence: TGTGCCACGGGGGACAGTCCGGGTGGCGACACTGAAGCTTTCTTT. Its translation: CATGDSPGGDTEAFF. V usage is TRBV6-5 and J usage is TRBJ1-1, with TRBD1 identical over 7 bases. J gave up 3 bases and V 10 bases, and 14 bases lay outside the gene matches. Germline-derived CDR1 and CDR2 are MNHEY and SVGAGI. CDR3 size: 15 residues.

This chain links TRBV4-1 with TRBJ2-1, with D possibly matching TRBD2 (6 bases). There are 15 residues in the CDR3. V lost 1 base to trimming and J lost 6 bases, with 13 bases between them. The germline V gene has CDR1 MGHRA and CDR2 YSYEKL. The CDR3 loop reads CASSQGGTGGNEQFF. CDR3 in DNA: TGCGCCAGCAGCCAAGGGGGGACCGGGGGCAATGAGCAGTTCTTC.

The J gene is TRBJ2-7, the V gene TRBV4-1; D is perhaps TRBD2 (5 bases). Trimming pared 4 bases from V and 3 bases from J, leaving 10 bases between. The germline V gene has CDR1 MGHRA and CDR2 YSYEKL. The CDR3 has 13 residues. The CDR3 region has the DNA TGCGCCAGCAGCCCCGCTGACTACTACGAGCAGTACTTC. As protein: CASSPADYYEQYF.

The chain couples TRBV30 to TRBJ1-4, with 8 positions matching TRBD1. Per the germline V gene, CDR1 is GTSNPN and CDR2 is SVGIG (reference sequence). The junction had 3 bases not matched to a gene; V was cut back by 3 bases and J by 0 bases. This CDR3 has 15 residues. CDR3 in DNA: TGTGCCTGGAGGACAGGGGTCTCAACTAATGAAAAACTGTTTTTT. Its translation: CAWRTGVSTNEKLFF.

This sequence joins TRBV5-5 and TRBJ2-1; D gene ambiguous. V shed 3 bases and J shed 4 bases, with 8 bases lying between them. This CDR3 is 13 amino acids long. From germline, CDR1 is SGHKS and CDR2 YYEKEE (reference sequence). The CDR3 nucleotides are TGTGCCAGCAGCTCGGCGGCTTACAATGAGCAGTTCTTC. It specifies CASSSAAYNEQFF.

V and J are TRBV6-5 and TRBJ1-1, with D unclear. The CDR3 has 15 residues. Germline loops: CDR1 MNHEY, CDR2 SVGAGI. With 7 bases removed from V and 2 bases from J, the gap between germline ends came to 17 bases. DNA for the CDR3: TGTGCCAGCATCGCCCGGGAGGCAGGAAACACTGAAGCTTTCTTT. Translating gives CASIAREAGNTEAFF.